The subject of this entry is one TCR beta chain. Its antigen is unidentified. Assay runs were performed at deep level. In the source study's methods: Without quality scores, immunoSEQ junctional reads could not be filtered like full-length reads. Data came from immunoSEQ multiplex PCR; TCRdb stores just in-frame clones and leaves some out. The V and J calls and the clone size are those of that table, but D and trimming were determined from the DNA. The sample records around 1.9 million clones, 85% to 95% being singletons. The germline V gene has CDR1 LGHNA and CDR2 YSLEER. Trimming removed 1 base at V and 6 bases at J, with 13 bases between. The CDR3 extends over 14 amino acids. The naive CD8 fraction comprised CD45RO-negative cells positively selected for CCR7 and excluded terminally differentiated effector memory CD45RA+ cells. This entry belongs to a study of shared clonotypes between healthy human individuals. Study context: Donors were two women and three men aged 18 to 49.

Study-wide points: Generation probability values for non-shared clonotypes were lower than those for clonotypes shared by all four donors.

Sequencing was carried out using naive CD8+ T cells from PBMCs. The chain combines TRBV4-3 with TRBJ2-7, with D possibly being TRBD2 (5 bases). The TCR was taken from a man younger than 35 in good health. Some clones in this sample may be carry-over from other donors' samples. The CDR3 loop is CASSQGLKSAEQYF. CDR3 nucleotide sequence: TGCGCCAGCAGCCAAGGACTAAAATCGGCCGAGCAGTACTTC.